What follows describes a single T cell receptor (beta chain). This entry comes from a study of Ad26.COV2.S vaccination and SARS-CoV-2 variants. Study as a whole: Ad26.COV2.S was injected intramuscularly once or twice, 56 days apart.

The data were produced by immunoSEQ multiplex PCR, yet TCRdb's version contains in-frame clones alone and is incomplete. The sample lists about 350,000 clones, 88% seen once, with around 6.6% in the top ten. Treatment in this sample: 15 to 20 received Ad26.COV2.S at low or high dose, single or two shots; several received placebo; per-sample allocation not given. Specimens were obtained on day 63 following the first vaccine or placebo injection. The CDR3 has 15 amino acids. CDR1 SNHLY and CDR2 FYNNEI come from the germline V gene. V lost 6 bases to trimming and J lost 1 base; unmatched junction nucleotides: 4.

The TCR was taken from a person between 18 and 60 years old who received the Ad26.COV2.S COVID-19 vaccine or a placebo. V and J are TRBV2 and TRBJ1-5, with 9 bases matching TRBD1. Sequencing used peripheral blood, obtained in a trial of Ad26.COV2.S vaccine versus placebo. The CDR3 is CASSQQGASNQPQHF. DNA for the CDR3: TGTGCCAGCAGCCAACAGGGGGCGAGCAATCAGCCCCAGCATTTT.